This T cell receptor beta chain is from a study of blood T cell repertoires in COVID-19. Study-wide context: Samples taken during acute and convalescent COVID-19 were collected in the United States, Italy and Spain. Sources were T cells, B-cell-depleted T cells, or PBMCs; the material itself was cDNA or gDNA.

In the original workflow: Nucleated cell number was recorded as an estimate derived from reference gene primer amplification. Sequencing used immunoSEQ multiplex PCR; TCRdb keeps in-frame clones, though not all of them. Clonal size and the V and J genes are those of that table, whereas D and trimming came from the DNA. In the table there are about 220,000 clones, approximately 85% of which are singletons. CDR1 is KGHSH, CDR2 LQKENI, per germline. The germline V and J ends were trimmed by 4 bases and 1 base, with 13 bases remaining between them. The CDR3 spans 15 residues. V gene TRBV18 combines with J gene TRBJ1-1; D is ambiguous. The clonotype comes from a woman in her 70s with COVID-19, enrolled during active disease. Material: peripheral blood. The CDR3 protein is CASSQYWRENTEAFF. The CDR3 DNA reads as TGTGCCAGCTCACAATACTGGCGGGAGAACACTGAAGCTTTCTTT.